This TCR beta chain was identified during a study of blood T cell repertoires in COVID-19. Study as a whole: Acute-phase and convalescent COVID-19 samples originated in the United States, Italy and Spain. T cells, B-cell-depleted T cells, or PBMCs provided the cDNA or gDNA that served as material.

In the original analysis: Estimation of nucleated cell counts relied on the amplification of reference gene primers. This table comes from immunoSEQ multiplex PCR, and its TCRdb copy is limited to in-frame clones, with some not included. V and J calls and clone size are copied from that table; D and trimming were computed from the DNA. The profile shows tens of thousands of clones, 82% of them singletons. The germline V gene has CDR1 SGHRS and CDR2 YFSETQ. The CDR3 totals 16 residues. Losses at the gene ends were 4 bases for V and 4 bases for J; bases not matched to a gene: 7. J is TRBJ2-7 and V is TRBV5-1; TRBD2 agrees at 14 bases. The source of this sequence is a human donor in a cohort sampled during active COVID-19. The source material was peripheral blood. CDR3 sequence reads: CASSGGLAGAAYEQYF. CDR3 coding DNA: TGCGCCAGCAGCGGGGGACTAGCGGGGGCCGCGTACGAGCAGTACTTC.